The entry below gives a single T cell receptor beta chain sequence along with its context. What antigen it recognizes has not been identified. Base qualities are not provided; no much larger clone lies one nucleotide away. This sample was taken from a study of Tregs in tolerant kidney transplant recipients (dated by TCRdb to between 2017 and 2020). Turning to the overall study: Related donors were used in the transplants with nonmyeloablative bone marrow transplantation, and mixed chimerism was transient in the human trials. Before combined kidney and bone marrow transplantation, this study identified donor-specific regulatory T cells using TCRbeta sequencing and then followed those same cells after transplant.

Taken from the germline V gene (reference sequence), the CDR1 and CDR2 loops are MNHEY and SMNVEV. Inclusive of the bounding cysteine and phenylalanine, the CDR3 is 15 residues long. CDR3 DNA only is kept here, 45 bases in frame from base 1. V lost 4 bases and J lost 7 bases, and the count of bases not matched to a germline gene is 9. What the work shows at the level of the full study, not this receptor alone: For some patients, the PCR primers changed as time went on, which meant samples from those patients could not be compared with one another at the nucleotide level. In tolerant patients, donor-specific Tregs expanded more than Tregs overall, which suggests antigen-driven rather than nonspecific expansion. Expanding Tregs with activated donor B cells appeared to identify the most biologically relevant and donor-specific TCRbeta repertoire. Although technical replication error seemed to be minimal, the question of biological reproducibility was not addressed directly. The study was constrained by small patient numbers, and validation of the findings is required in larger populations and under other immunosuppression protocols.

What this sample's time point label stands for: blood sample drawn before combined kidney and bone marrow transplant. Unstimulated Tregs (CD4+CD25+CD127-), CD4+ non-Tregs (CD4+CD25-), CD4 and CD8 cells were FACS-sorted from thawed PBMCs. The patients were a few recipients of combined kidney and bone marrow transplants from the ITN036ST trial, and samples were available only from these trial subjects. Healthy control blood was processed to PBMCs with a Ficoll density gradient and then cryopreserved, whereas patient PBMCs were collected both before and after transplant. For TCRbeta CDR3 sequencing, genomic DNA from the sorted cells was extracted using the QIAGEN DNeasy Blood and Tissue Kit. High-throughput TCRbeta CDR3 sequencing, which included PCR amplification with bias correction and internal controls, was done commercially through immunoSEQ. Under the source paper's analysis protocol: Unique productive TCRbeta sequences were defined by CDR3 nucleotide sequence where primers matched, and otherwise by CDR3 amino acid sequence together with Vbeta and Jbeta genes. To correct for sorting error, sequences found in more than one sorted population at a frequency ratio of 2:1 or less were discarded, and the remaining shared sequences were assigned to the population with the higher frequency. A sequence was defined as donor-reactive if the sequence was expanded at least 5-fold in CFSE-low cells compared with unstimulated cells and had a frequency of at least 0.01% in CFSE-low cells. Jensen-Shannon divergence calculated on the top 100 TCRbeta sequences ranked by frequency was used to measure repertoire divergence. For samples with multiple sequencing runs, sorting error was corrected in each run separately before the runs were combined. This immuneACCESS table, as held by TCRdb, lists in-frame sequences with V and J called but not all clones. Of the missing ones, under half trace to an unresolved V gene in checked studies; the others have no known cause. V, J and clone size derive from that table, while D and trimming were established from the DNA sequence. Present in this sample are about 94,000 clones, 80% to 95% of which were seen just once. The leading ten clones occupy 0.46% of the sample.

The V and J segments used are TRBV27 and TRBJ2-1, with 8 bases in between that match TRBD2. The sequences come from CD4+ T cells from blood, collected before the transplant. The clonotype originates from a human donor who received a combined kidney and bone marrow transplant. The CDR3 is CASSYSAGGGNEQFF. The DNA is TGTGCCAGCAGTTACAGCGCGGGGGGCGGTAATGAGCAGTTCTTC.